This TCR beta chain was sequenced in a study of blood T cell repertoires in COVID-19. Overall study: Sites across the United States, Italy and Spain contributed samples from acute and convalescent COVID-19.

Germline values: CDR1 LNHNV, CDR2 YYDKDF (reference sequence). V dropped 8 bases and J dropped 2; count of bases not matched to a gene: 7. The CDR3 is made up of 14 amino acids. In this sample, this clone turned up once. Clones were sequenced by immunoSEQ multiplex PCR, and TCRdb holds only the in-frame ones, with some missing. The sample shows 100,000 or so clones, roughly 95% of them seen only once. The chain combines TRBV15 with TRBJ2-7, with 9 bases lining up with TRBD2. Input material: peripheral blood. The source is a human donor with active COVID-19. The donor label of this sample is uncertain. CDR3 sequence (DNA): TGTGCCACCCGACCGGCGGGAGGGCCCTACGAGCAGTACTTC. This sequence encodes CATRPAGGPYEQYF.